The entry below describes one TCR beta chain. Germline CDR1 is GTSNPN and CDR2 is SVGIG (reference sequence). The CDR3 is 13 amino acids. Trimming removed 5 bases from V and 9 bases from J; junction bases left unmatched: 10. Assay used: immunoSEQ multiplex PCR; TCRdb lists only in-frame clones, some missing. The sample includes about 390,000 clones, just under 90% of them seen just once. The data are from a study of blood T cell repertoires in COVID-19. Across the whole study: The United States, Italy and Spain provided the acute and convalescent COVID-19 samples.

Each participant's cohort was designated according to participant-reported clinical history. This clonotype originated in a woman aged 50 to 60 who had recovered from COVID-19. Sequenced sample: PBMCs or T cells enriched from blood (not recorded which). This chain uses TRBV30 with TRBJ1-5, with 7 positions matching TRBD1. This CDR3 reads CAWGDRAVGPQHF. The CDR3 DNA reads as TGTGCCTGGGGCGACAGGGCCGTGGGGCCCCAGCATTTT.